The 14 T cell receptor beta chains in this list originate from one sample, sequenced in a study of blood T cell repertoires in COVID-19. Clones were sequenced by immunoSEQ multiplex PCR, and TCRdb holds only the in-frame ones, with some missing. The data hold 300,000 to 400,000 clones, with roughly nine tenths observed a single time. The sequencing input was PBMCs or T cells enriched from blood (not recorded which). The receptors derive from a man in his sixties who had recovered from COVID-19.

The chain employs TRBV30 and TRBJ1-2; TRBD1 matches at 7 bases. CDR3 length: 13 residues. V shed 4 bases and J 6 bases; nucleotides not matched to a gene: 8. Per the germline V gene, CDR1 is GTSNPN and CDR2 is SVGIG (reference sequence). The CDR3 DNA reads TGTGCCTGGACCTCCGGACAGGCGGATGGCTACACCTTC. Translated: CAWTSGQADGYTF.

The rearrangement uses TRBV6-1 and TRBJ2-3; 10 positions agree with TRBD2. Looked up from germline, CDR1 is MNHNS and CDR2 is SASEGT. Trimming at V came to 5 bases and at J to 6 bases, leaving 5 bases not matched to a gene. This CDR3 contains 14 residues. The CDR3, as DNA: TGTGCCAGCAGTCTTAGCGGGGGGTCGGATACGCAGTATTTT. This sequence encodes CASSLSGGSDTQYF.

CDR3 sequence reads: CASSVAGTSGTKSYNEQFF. The CDR3 DNA follows: TGTGCCAGCAGTGTGGCCGGGACTAGCGGGACGAAGTCCTACAATGAGCAGTTCTTC. The chain carries TRBV6-1 and TRBJ2-1, with TRBD2 matching 13 bases. CDR1 MNHNS and CDR2 SASEGT come from the germline V gene. Germline trimming cut 4 bases from V and 1 base from J; bases unmatched to any gene: 10. The CDR3 is 19 amino acids.

This clone appeared once. The chain is built from TRBV12-5 and TRBJ1-5; TRBD1 aligns across 12 bases. Germline CDR1 is LGHNT and CDR2 is FRNRAP. Trimming cost V 5 bases and J 5 bases; bases outside gene matches: 7. The CDR3 runs 16 residues. CDR3 protein: CASGPWDRGHDQPQHF. The CDR3 bases are TGTGCTAGTGGTCCCTGGGACAGGGGGCATGATCAGCCCCAGCATTTT.

This chain connects TRBV29-1 to TRBJ1-5; D is unresolved. The ends were cut back, 4 bases at V and 3 bases at J, with 10 bases in the middle. Germline CDR1 is SQVTM and CDR2 is ANQGSEA. This CDR3 has 13 amino acids. CDR3 coding DNA: TGCAGCGTTGGTGACACAAACAATCAGCCCCAGCATTTT. As protein: CSVGDTNNQPQHF.

This clone has only one observation. The genes are TRBV7-3 and TRBJ1-2, with TRBD1 identical over 8 bases. From germline, CDR1 is SGHTA and CDR2 FQGTGA. Unmatched junction bases numbered 6, after V lost 4 bases and J lost 2 bases. The CDR3 runs to 15 residues. CDR3 sequence: CASSSGTGVNYGYTF. The CDR3 region has the DNA TGTGCCAGCAGCTCCGGGACAGGAGTCAACTATGGCTACACCTTC. Supplemented by reference TRBV7-3 and TRBJ1-2, the full variable domain reads GAGVSQTPSNKVTEKGKYVELRCDPISGHTALYWYRQSLGQGPEFLIYFQGTGAADDSGLPNDRFFAVRPEGSVSTLKIQRTERGDSAVYLCASSSGTGVNYGYTFGSGTRLTVV.

The J gene is TRBJ2-5, the V gene TRBV18; TRBD2 might be the D (5 bases). Germline values: CDR1 KGHSH, CDR2 LQKENI. V was cut by 2 bases and J by 5 bases, with 15 bases left in between. CDR3 length equals 15 residues. The CDR3 loop reads CASSPGGRTSETQYF. DNA for the CDR3: TGTGCCAGCTCACCAGGAGGCAGAACAAGTGAGACCCAGTACTTC. Complete variable domain (other parts from reference TRBV18 and TRBJ2-5): NAGVMQNPRHLVRRRGQEARLRCSPMKGHSHVYWYRQLPEEGLKFMVYLQKENIIDESGMPKERFSAEFPKEGPSILRIQQVVRGDSAAYFCASSPGGRTSETQYFGPGTRLLVL.

This sequence joins TRBV4-2 and TRBJ1-1; 9 bases align to TRBD1. The V gene's germline CDR1 is LGHNA and CDR2 YNFKEQ. Unmatched junction bases numbered 4, after V lost 2 bases and J lost 0 bases. The CDR3 spans 16 residues. The CDR3 reads CASSQKGQGMNTEAFF. In DNA, the CDR3 is TGTGCCAGCAGCCAAAAAGGACAGGGGATGAACACTGAAGCTTTCTTT.

The chain is built from TRBV29-1 and TRBJ1-1; tentatively, D is TRBD1 (6 bases). In germline, CDR1 is SQVTM, CDR2 ANQGSEA. V gave up 4 bases and J gave up 1 base, with 16 bases separating them. This CDR3 has 15 residues. The CDR3 loop reads CSVVATGNKNTEAFF. DNA for the CDR3: TGCAGCGTTGTAGCTACAGGGAATAAGAACACTGAAGCTTTCTTT.

The gene calls are TRBV4-3 and TRBJ1-3; 7 positions match TRBD1. This CDR3 is 15 amino acids long. V lost 4 bases, J lost 4 bases, and 7 bases stayed unmatched. Per germline, CDR1 LGHNA and CDR2 YSLEER. The CDR3 region is CASSRTGGPGNTIYF. The CDR3 DNA reads as TGCGCCAGCAGCCGGACAGGAGGGCCCGGAAACACCATATATTTT.

The V and J genes are TRBV18 and TRBJ1-4, with 7 positions matching TRBD1. The germline V gene encodes CDR1 KGHSH and CDR2 LQKENI. The ends lost 3 bases at V and 8 bases at J; junction bases unmatched: 18. The CDR3 runs 18 residues. As DNA, the CDR3 is TGTGCCAGCTCACCGACGGGTCACCCCGAGGGCAGGGGGGAAAAACTGTTTTTT. The encoded protein is CASSPTGHPEGRGEKLFF.

The chain links TRBV4-2 to TRBJ1-4; 8 bases are a match to TRBD1. Germline V gene lookup returns CDR1 LGHNA and CDR2 YNFKEQ. This CDR3 contains 18 residues. Unmatched junction bases numbered 13, after V lost 0 bases and J lost 7 bases. CDR3 nucleotides: TGTGCCAGCAGCCAAGAGGTACGGACAGGGACTTTCGGTGAAAAACTGTTTTTT. Translated, it gives CASSQEVRTGTFGEKLFF.

The chain combines TRBV7-9 with TRBJ1-4; unclear D gene. The CDR3 has 12 amino acids. The germline gives CDR1 SEHNR, CDR2 FQNEAQ (reference sequence). V lost 4 bases and J 8 bases, leaving 8 bases between the germline ends. The CDR3 coding sequence is TGTGCCAGCAGCTCCGCGGGGGAAAAACTGTTTTTT. Its protein is CASSSAGEKLFF.

This chain joins TRBV11-2 and TRBJ1-2, with TRBD1 identical over 7 bases. The CDR3 is 15 amino acids. The junction had 6 bases not matched to a gene; V was cut back by 1 base and J by 4 bases. Germline V gene lookup returns CDR1 SGHAT and CDR2 FQNNGV. The CDR3: CASSLGFRQGYGYTF. The CDR3 DNA is TGTGCCAGCAGCTTAGGGTTTCGACAGGGCTATGGCTACACCTTC.